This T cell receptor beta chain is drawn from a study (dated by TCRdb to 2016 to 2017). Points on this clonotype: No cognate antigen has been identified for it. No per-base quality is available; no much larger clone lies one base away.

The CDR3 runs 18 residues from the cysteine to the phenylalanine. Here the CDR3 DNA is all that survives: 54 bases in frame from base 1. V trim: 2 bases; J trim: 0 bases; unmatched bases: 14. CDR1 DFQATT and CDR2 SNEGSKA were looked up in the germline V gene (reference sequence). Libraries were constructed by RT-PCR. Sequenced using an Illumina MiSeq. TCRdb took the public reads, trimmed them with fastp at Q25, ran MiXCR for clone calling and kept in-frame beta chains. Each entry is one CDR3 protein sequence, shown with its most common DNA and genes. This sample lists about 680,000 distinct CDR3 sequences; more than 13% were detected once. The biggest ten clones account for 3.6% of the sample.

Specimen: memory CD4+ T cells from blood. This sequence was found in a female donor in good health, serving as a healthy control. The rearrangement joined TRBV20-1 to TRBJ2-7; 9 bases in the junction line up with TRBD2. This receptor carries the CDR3 CSARPSGTSRYISYEQYF. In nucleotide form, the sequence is TGCAGTGCTAGACCGTCGGGGACTAGCAGGTATATCTCCTACGAGCAGTACTTC.